These 16 T cell receptor beta chains were sequenced from one sample in a study of patients and donors after allogeneic stem cell transplantation. TCRdb reanalysed the RT-PCR reads using MiXCR and keeps one entry per CDR3 protein. The table has around 3,000 distinct CDR3 sequences, approximately 5.6% seen once. Sequenced sample: blood, either unsorted or a sorted T cell fraction (not recorded which). The receptors come from a human donor who was either an allogeneic HSCT recipient or a stem cell or donor lymphocyte infusion donor (not recorded which). It is not recorded whose cells these are; they may come from a transplant donor.

Within the sample, this clonotype is medium-sized. The genes are TRBV11-2 and TRBJ2-3; 7 positions match TRBD2. Germline CDR1 reads SGHAT; CDR2 reads FQNNGV. V shed 1 base and J 8 bases; nucleotides not matched to a gene: 6. The CDR3 has 14 residues. The CDR3 sequence: CASSLGLTSTTQYF. The CDR3 DNA follows: TGTGCCAGCAGCTTAGGATTGACTAGCACTACGCAGTATTTT.

The chain links TRBV7-2 to TRBJ1-2, with D tentatively TRBD1 (6 bases). V was cut by 1 base and J by 9 bases, with 9 bases left in between. This CDR3 has 12 residues. Germline lookup yields CDR1 SGHTA and CDR2 FQGNSA. The CDR3 DNA reads TGTGCCAGCAGCTTAGTAGGGGGGAGCTACACCTTC. It translates to CASSLVGGSYTF. Based on the CDR3 plus reference TRBV7-2 and TRBJ1-2, the full variable domain is GAGVSQSPSNKVTEKGKDVELRCDPISGHTALYWYRQSLGQGLEFLIYFQGNSAPDKSGLPSDRFSAERTGGSVSTLTIQRTQQEDSAVYLCASSLVGGSYTFGSGTRLTVV.

This clonotype turned up a few times. V is TRBV18 and J is TRBJ2-5; D remains ambiguous. The CDR3 sequence is 13 residues long. V lost 4 bases and J lost 2, with 8 bases in between. Germline-derived CDR1 and CDR2 are KGHSH and LQKENI. CDR3: CASSRSAQETQYF. The CDR3 DNA follows: TGTGCCAGCTCACGGTCCGCACAAGAGACCCAGTACTTC.

This clonotype counts as medium-sized. V is TRBV27 and J is TRBJ1-2; D may be TRBD1 (6 bases). The CDR3 extends over 14 amino acids. Trimming stripped 5 bases from V and 7 bases from J, with 17 bases between. CDR1 is MNHEY and CDR2 is SMNVEV in the germline V gene (reference sequence). CDR3 bases: TGTGCCAGCAGTCCAACACCCGGGACATTTGGCTACACCTTC. This translates into CASSPTPGTFGYTF.

This clonotype is labeled medium-sized. This chain connects TRBV7-2 to TRBJ2-3; D remains unclear. V lost 3 bases and J lost 5, with 6 bases in between. There are 12 residues in the CDR3. CDR1 and CDR2 (germline): SGHTA, FQGNSA. CDR3 residues: CASSFSRDTQYF. The CDR3 DNA follows: TGTGCCAGCAGCTTCAGCCGAGATACGCAGTATTTT. The entire variable domain, with the rest obtained from reference TRBV7-2 and TRBJ2-3, is as follows: GAGVSQSPSNKVTEKGKDVELRCDPISGHTALYWYRQSLGQGLEFLIYFQGNSAPDKSGLPSDRFSAERTGGSVSTLTIQRTQQEDSAVYLCASSFSRDTQYFGPGTRLTVL.

In its sample, this clonotype was seen a few times. The rearrangement links TRBV12-3 or TRBV12-4 to TRBJ1-2, with D uncertain. The CDR3 has 14 amino acids. The V gene lost 6 bases and the J gene lost 4 bases, with 15 bases spanning the gap. CDR3 coding DNA: TGTGCCAGCAGCCTAGAGCAGCCCGGCTATGGCTACACCTTC. Amino acids: CASSLEQPGYGYTF.

V gene TRBV10-3 combines with J gene TRBJ2-3, with TRBD1 matching over 7 bases. Germline CDR1 is ENHRY and CDR2 is SYGVKD. Trimming took 10 bases from V and 3 from J; bases not matched to a gene: 10. The CDR3 is 14 amino acids. The CDR3 sequence is CATSRQGPTDTQYF. Written as DNA, the CDR3 is TGTGCCACCTCTAGACAGGGCCCGACAGATACGCAGTATTTT.

J is TRBJ2-7 and V is TRBV6-2 or TRBV6-3, with D possibly matching TRBD2 (6 bases). V was pared by 0 bases and J by 4 bases, with 25 bases between. This CDR3 is built from 19 residues. Germline CDR1 reads MNHEY; CDR2 reads SVGEGT. The CDR3, as DNA: TGTGCCAGCAGTTACTCAGAGGTGAGGAGGGACTTCAACTGGTACGAGCAGTACTTC. As protein: CASSYSEVRRDFNWYEQYF.

The J gene is TRBJ1-2, the V gene TRBV12-3 or TRBV12-4, with D hard to call. V was clipped by 5 bases and J by 3 bases, with 10 bases between them. This CDR3 has 13 amino acids. This CDR3 reads CASSPAEYYGYTF. Written as DNA, the CDR3 is TGTGCCAGCAGTCCGGCTGAGTACTATGGCTACACCTTC.

A few counts support this clonotype. This chain uses TRBV4-1 with TRBJ2-7, with 9 positions matching TRBD2. V was clipped by 0 bases and J by 2 bases; unmatched bases: 2. Germline CDR1 and CDR2: MGHRA and YSYEKL. CDR3 size: 15 residues. The CDR3 sequence is CASSQEGGRAYEQYF. DNA for the CDR3: TGCGCCAGCAGCCAAGAGGGCGGGAGGGCCTACGAGCAGTACTTC.

This clonotype has only a few counts. The chain joins TRBV9 to TRBJ2-7, with D possibly being TRBD2 (6 bases). Trimming took off 4 bases at V and 2 bases at J, with 16 bases between the two ends. The CDR3 runs 15 residues. CDR1 and CDR2 from the germline V gene are SGDLS and YYNGEE. In nucleotides, the CDR3 is TGTGCCAGCAGCCCTCTTAGCGGAACTACCTACGAGCAGTACTTC. This codes for CASSPLSGTTYEQYF.

In its sample, this clonotype ranks as medium-sized. The gene calls are TRBV28 and TRBJ1-2; perhaps TRBD1 as D (5 bases). Germline V lookup: CDR1 MDHEN, CDR2 SYDVKM. This CDR3 has 13 amino acids. Trimming cost V 2 bases and J 8 bases, with 12 bases left between them. The CDR3: CASSLGQGEGYTF. The CDR3 DNA is TGTGCCAGCAGTTTAGGGCAGGGAGAAGGCTACACCTTC.

In its sample, this clonotype is medium-sized. The rearrangement links TRBV30 to TRBJ2-3; 8 bases match TRBD2. The CDR3 loop spans 13 amino acids. Germline V gives CDR1 GTSNPN, CDR2 SVGIG (reference sequence). V was pared by 5 bases and J by 4 bases, with 5 bases of the junction left unmatched. CDR3 residues: CAWARREADTQYF. For the CDR3, the DNA is TGTGCCTGGGCTAGGCGGGAGGCAGATACGCAGTATTTT.

There are a few counts of this clonotype. V gene TRBV11-2 combines with J gene TRBJ2-7, with D perhaps TRBD2 (6 bases). Trimming left V 1 base short and J 7 bases short, with 17 bases between. The length of the CDR3 is 15 residues. Germline V gene data show CDR1 as SGHAT and CDR2 as FQNNGV. CDR3 residues: CASSLGSGAPREQYF. The DNA of the CDR3 is TGTGCCAGCAGCTTAGGATCGGGAGCCCCGCGGGAGCAGTACTTC. The full variable domain, in which reference TRBV11-2 and TRBJ2-7 provide the parts outside the CDR3, is EAGVAQSPRYKIIEKRQSVAFWCNPISGHATLYWYQQILGQGPKLLIQFQNNGVVDDSQLPKDRFSAERLKGVDSTLKIQPAKLEDSAVYLCASSLGSGAPREQYFGPGTRLTVT.

In its sample, this clonotype was seen a few times. The chain carries TRBV5-1 and TRBJ1-1, with D uncertain. The germline gives CDR1 SGHRS, CDR2 YFSETQ. The CDR3 runs to 13 residues. V lost 5 bases and J 3 bases, leaving 11 bases between the germline ends. CDR3 nucleotides: TGCGCCAGCAGGATAGGGTTGGACACTGAAGCTTTCTTT. Translating gives CASRIGLDTEAFF.

This clonotype ranks as medium-sized. The chain has TRBV12-3 or TRBV12-4 and TRBJ1-1; D is unclear. Trimming pared 3 bases from V and 0 bases from J, leaving 8 bases between. The CDR3 extends over 14 amino acids. CDR3 nucleotides: TGTGCCAGCAGTTTGTCCCAGATGAACACTGAAGCTTTCTTT. Residues: CASSLSQMNTEAFF.